A few counts support the clone carrying this TCR beta chain. The sample comes from a study of blood T cell repertoires in COVID-19. Study overall: COVID-19 samples from acute and convalescent phases originated in the United States, Italy and Spain.

CDR1 is MNHEY and CDR2 is SMNVEV in the germline V gene (reference sequence). Trimming cost V 10 bases and J 2 bases; bases outside gene matches: 7. CDR3 length: 13 residues. Everyone who took part was 18 to 89 years old, and they came from 20 to 25 US areas. Original data processing: Reference gene primer amplification gave nucleated cell count estimates. The method was immunoSEQ multiplex PCR; TCRdb's version includes in-frame clones alone and lacks a portion of them. V, J and clone size are those of that table, while D and trimming were read from the DNA. The profile shows about 230,000 clones, 84% of them singletons.

The receptor comes from a man in his 60s who had recovered from COVID-19. Sequenced: PBMCs or T cells enriched from blood (not recorded which). The J gene is TRBJ2-7, the V gene TRBV27; 8 nucleotides match TRBD2. The CDR3 protein is CATGPGGPYEQYF. CDR3 sequence (DNA): TGTGCCACTGGACCGGGGGGGCCCTACGAGCAGTACTTC.